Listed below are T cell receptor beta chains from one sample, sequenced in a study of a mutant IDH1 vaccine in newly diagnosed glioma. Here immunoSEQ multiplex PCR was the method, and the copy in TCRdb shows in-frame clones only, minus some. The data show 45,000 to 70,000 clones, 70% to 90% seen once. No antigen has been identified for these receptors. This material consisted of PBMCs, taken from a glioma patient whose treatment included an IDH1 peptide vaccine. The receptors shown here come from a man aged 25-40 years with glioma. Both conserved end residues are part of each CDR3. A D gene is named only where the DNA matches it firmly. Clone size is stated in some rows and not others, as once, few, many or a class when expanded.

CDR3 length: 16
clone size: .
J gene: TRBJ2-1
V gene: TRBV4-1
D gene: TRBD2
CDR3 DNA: TGCGCCAGCAGCCAAGGAACGACTAGCGGGGGGAATGAGCAGTTCTTC
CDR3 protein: CASSQGTTSGGNEQFF

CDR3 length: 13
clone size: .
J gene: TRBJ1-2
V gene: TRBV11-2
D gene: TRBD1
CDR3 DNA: TGTGCCAGCAGCTTAGACAGGGGGGTGGGCTACACCTTC
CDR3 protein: CASSLDRGVGYTF

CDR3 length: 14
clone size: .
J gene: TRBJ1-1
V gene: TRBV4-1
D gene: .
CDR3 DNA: TGCGCCAGCAGGGACATCTGGGCTCAGGGGTATGCTTTCTTT
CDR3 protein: CASRDIWAQGYAFF

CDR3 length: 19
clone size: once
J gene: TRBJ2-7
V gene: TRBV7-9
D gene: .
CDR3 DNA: TGTGCCAGCAGCTCCCCATACCCAACCCGGGGGACGGCAGCCTACGAGCAGTACTTC
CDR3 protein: CASSSPYPTRGTAAYEQYF

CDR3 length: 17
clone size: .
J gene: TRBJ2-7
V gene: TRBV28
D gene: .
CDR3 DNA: TGTGCCAGCAGTCAACCCTCCCGACACCTAATCTCCTACGAGCAGTACTTC
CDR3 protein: CASSQPSRHLISYEQYF

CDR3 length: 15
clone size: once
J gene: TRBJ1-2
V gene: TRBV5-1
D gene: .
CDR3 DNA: TGCGCCAGCAGCTCGGACCCCCGGTTCACGGGCGGCTACACCTTC
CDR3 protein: CASSSDPRFTGGYTF

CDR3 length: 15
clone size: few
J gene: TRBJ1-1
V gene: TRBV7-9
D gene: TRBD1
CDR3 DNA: TGTGCCAGCAGCAACCCGCAGGGGGTGAACACTGAAGCTTTCTTT
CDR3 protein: CASSNPQGVNTEAFF

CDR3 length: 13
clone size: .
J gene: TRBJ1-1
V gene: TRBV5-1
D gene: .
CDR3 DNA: TGCGCCAGCAGCTCCAGGGTCCCCACTGAAGCTTTCTTT
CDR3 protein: CASSSRVPTEAFF

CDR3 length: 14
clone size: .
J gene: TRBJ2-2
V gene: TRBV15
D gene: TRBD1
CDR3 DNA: TGTGCCACCAGCAGGGACAGGGTGTCCGGGGAGCTGTTTTTT
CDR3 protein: CATSRDRVSGELFF

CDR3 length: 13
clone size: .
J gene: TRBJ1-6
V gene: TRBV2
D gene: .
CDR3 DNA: TGTGCCAGCATGGGCAGGGTTAATTCACCCCTCCACTTT
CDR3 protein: CASMGRVNSPLHF

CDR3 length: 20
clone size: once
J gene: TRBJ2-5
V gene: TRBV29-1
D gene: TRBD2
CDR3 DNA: TGCAGCGTTGAAGTTAATCACAGGACTAGCGGGGGTCATGGAAAAGAGACCCAGTACTTC
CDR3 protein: CSVEVNHRTSGGHGKETQYF

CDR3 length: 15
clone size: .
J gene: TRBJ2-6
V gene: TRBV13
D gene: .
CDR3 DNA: TGTGCCAGCAGCGCCGGGCGCTCTGGGGCCAACGTCCTGACTTTC
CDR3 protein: CASSAGRSGANVLTF

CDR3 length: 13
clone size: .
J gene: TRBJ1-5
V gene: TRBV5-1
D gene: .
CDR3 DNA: TGCGCCAGCAGCTTCGAGGGCAATCAGCCCCAGCATTTT
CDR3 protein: CASSFEGNQPQHF

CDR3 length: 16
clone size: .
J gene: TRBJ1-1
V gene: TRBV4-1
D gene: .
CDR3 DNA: TGCGCCAGCAGCCTCCAGAGGCGCGGGATGAACACTGAAGCTTTCTTT
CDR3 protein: CASSLQRRGMNTEAFF

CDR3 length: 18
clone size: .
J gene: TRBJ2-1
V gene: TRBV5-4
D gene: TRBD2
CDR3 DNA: TGTGCCGGGGGGGGTAGCTGGTTGCGCGGGACCTCCTACAATGAGCAGTTCTTC
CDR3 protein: CAGGGSWLRGTSYNEQFF

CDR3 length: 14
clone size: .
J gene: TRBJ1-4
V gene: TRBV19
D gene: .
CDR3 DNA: TGTGCCAGTATCCCACAAGCAACTAATGAAAAACTGTTTTTT
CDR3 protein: CASIPQATNEKLFF

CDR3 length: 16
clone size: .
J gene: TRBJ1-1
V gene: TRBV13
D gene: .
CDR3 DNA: TGTGCCAGCAGCTCCGGACCCATCCCCACGAACACTGAAGCTTTCTTT
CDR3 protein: CASSSGPIPTNTEAFF

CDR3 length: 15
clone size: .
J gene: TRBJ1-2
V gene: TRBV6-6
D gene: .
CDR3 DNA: TGTGCCAGCAGTTACTCGAAAAGGGGCTGGGATGGCTACACCTTC
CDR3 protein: CASSYSKRGWDGYTF

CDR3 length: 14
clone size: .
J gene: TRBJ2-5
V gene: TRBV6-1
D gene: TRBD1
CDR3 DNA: TGTGCCAGCAGACCCGGGACAGGCCAAGAGACCCAGTACTTC
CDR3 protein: CASRPGTGQETQYF

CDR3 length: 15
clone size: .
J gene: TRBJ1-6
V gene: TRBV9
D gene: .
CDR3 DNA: TGTGCCAGCAGCGTAGCAGGGGAAGGGCTGTCACCCCTCCACTTT
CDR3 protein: CASSVAGEGLSPLHF

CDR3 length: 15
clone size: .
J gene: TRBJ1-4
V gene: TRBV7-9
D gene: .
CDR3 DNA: TGTGCCAGCAGCCCGGGGGGACTAACTAATGAAAAACTGTTTTTT
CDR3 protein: CASSPGGLTNEKLFF

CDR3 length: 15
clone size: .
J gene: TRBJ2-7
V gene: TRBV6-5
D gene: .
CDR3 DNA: TGTGCCAGCAGTTACTCGTTGGTGGGGACCTACGAGCAGTACTTC
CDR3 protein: CASSYSLVGTYEQYF

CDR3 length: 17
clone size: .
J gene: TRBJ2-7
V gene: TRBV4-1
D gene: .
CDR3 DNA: TGCGCCAGCAGCCATCCCGTGAACAGGGAAAACCCTCACGAGCAGTACTTC
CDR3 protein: CASSHPVNRENPHEQYF

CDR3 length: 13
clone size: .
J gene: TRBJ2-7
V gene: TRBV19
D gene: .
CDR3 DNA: TGTGCCAGTTCCCGGGACACCGCCTACGAGCAGTACTTC
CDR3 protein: CASSRDTAYEQYF

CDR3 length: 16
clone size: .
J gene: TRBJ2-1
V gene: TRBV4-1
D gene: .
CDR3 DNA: TGCGCCAGCAGCCTGGAACTATCCTTCTCCTACAATGAGCAGTTCTTC
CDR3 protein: CASSLELSFSYNEQFF

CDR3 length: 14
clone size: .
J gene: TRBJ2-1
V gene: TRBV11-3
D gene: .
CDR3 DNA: TGTGCCAGCAGCTTAGAGGGGAGGCACAATGAGCAGTTCTTC
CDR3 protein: CASSLEGRHNEQFF

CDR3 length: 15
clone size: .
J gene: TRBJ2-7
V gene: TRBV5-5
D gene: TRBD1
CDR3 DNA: TGTGCCAGCAGCCACGGGACAGGGGTGACCTACGAGCAGTACTTC
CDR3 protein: CASSHGTGVTYEQYF

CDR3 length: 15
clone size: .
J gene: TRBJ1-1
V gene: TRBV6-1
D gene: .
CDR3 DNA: TGTGCCACAACTACCAGGACGTCAATGAACACTGAAGCTTTCTTT
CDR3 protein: CATTTRTSMNTEAFF

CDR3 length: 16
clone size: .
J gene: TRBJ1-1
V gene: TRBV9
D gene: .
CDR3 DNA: TGTGCCAGCAGCGTAGACTCGCCGGACCAGAACACTGAAGCTTTCTTT
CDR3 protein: CASSVDSPDQNTEAFF

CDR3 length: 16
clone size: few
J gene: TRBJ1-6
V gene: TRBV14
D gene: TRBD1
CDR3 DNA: TGTGCCAGCAGCCAATATTCAGGGGGAGGGAATTCACCCCTCCACTTT
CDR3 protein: CASSQYSGGGNSPLHF

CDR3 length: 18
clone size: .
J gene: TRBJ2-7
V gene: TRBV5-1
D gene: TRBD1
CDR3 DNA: TGCGCCAGCAGCGGGAACCGGGGACAGGGAACGATAAGGTACGAGCAGTACTTC
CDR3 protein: CASSGNRGQGTIRYEQYF

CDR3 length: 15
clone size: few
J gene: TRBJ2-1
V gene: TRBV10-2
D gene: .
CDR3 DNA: TGCGCCAGCAGTGAGTTCAGTAATACCTACAATGAGCAGTTCTTC
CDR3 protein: CASSEFSNTYNEQFF

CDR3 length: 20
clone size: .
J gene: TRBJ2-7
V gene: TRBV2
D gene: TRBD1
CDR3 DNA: TGTGCCAGCAGTACGGGACAGGGGGCCAGAAGAGAGATTGGGACCTACGAGCAGTACTTC
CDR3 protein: CASSTGQGARREIGTYEQYF

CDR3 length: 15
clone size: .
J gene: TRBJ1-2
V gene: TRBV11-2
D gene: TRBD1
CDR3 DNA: TGTGCCAGCAGCTTAGCGGACAGGGCTGGTTATGGCTACACCTTC
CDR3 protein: CASSLADRAGYGYTF

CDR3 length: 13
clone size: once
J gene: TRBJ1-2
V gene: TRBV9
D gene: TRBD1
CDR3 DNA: TGTGCCAGCAGCGATGGGACAGGGCATGGCTACACCTTC
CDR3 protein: CASSDGTGHGYTF

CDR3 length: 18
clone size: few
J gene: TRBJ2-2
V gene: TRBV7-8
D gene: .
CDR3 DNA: TGTGCCAGCAGCTTAAGGCAGCGGGCCCAACAAGGGGGCGGGGAGCTGTTTTTT
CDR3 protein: CASSLRQRAQQGGGELFF

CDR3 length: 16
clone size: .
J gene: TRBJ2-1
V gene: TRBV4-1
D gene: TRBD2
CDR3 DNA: TGCGCCAGCTCCCGACTAGGACTAGCGGGTTACAATGAGCAGTTCTTC
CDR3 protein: CASSRLGLAGYNEQFF

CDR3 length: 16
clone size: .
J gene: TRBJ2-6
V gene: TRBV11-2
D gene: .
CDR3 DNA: TGTGCCAGCAGCCATCCTCGGTCCTCTGGGGCCAACGTCCTGACTTTC
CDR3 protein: CASSHPRSSGANVLTF

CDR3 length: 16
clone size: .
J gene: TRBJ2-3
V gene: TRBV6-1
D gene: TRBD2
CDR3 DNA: TGTGCCAGCAGTGAGACTAGCGGGGGGGCCCTATATACGCAGTATTTT
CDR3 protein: CASSETSGGALYTQYF

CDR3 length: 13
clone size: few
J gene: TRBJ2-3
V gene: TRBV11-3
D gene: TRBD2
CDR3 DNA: TGTGCCAGCAGCTACGGGGGGGCAGATACGCAGTATTTT
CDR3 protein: CASSYGGADTQYF

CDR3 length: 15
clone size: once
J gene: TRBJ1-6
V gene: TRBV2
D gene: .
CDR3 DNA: TGTGCCAGCAGTGTGTCGGCCCCCTATAATTCACCCCTCCACTTT
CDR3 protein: CASSVSAPYNSPLHF

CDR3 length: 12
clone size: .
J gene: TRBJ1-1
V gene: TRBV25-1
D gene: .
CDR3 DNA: TGTGCCAGCAGTGACTGGACTGACGAAGCTTTCTTT
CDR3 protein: CASSDWTDEAFF

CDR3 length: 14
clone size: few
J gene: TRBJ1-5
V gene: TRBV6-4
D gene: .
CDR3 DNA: TGTGCCAGCAGTGAGGGTGGCGGGTATCAGCCCCAGCATTTT
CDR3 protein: CASSEGGGYQPQHF

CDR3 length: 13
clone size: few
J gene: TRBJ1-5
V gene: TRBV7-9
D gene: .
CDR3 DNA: TGTGCCAGCAGCCCTACAGAAAATCAGCCCCAGCATTTT
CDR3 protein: CASSPTENQPQHF

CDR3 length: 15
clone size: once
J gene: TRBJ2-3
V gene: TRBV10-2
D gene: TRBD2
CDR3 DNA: TGCGCCAGCAAGGGTAGCGGGGGGACCACAGATACGCAGTATTTT
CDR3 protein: CASKGSGGTTDTQYF